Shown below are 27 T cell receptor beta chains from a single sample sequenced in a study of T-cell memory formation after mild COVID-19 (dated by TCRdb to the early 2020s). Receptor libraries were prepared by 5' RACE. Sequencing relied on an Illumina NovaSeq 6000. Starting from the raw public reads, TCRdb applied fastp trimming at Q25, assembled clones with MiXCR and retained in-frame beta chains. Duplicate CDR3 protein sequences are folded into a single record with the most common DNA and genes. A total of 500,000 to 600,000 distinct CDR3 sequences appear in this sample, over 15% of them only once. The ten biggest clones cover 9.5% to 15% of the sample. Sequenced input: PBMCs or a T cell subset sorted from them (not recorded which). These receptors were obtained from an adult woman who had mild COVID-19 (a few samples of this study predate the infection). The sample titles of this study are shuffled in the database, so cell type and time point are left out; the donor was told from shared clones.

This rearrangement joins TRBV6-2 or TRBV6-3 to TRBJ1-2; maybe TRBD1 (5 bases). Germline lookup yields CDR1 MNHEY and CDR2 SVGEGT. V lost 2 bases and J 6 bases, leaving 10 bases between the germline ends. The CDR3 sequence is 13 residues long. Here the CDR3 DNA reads TGTGCCAGCAGTTACCAGGGAAAGGATGGCTACACCTTC. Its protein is CASSYQGKDGYTF.

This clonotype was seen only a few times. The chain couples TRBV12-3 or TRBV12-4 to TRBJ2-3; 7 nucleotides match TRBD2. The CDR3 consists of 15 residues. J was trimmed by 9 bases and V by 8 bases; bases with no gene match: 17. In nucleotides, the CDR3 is TGTGCCAGCCGCCAAGGCGGGGGTACGGGTCGCACGCAGTATTTT. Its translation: CASRQGGGTGRTQYF.

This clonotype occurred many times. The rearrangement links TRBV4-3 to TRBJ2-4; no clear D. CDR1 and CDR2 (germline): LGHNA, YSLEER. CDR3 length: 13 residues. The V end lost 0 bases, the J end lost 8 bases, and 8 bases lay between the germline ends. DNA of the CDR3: TGCGCCAGCAGCCAAGAGACCATAGACATTCAGTACTTC. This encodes CASSQETIDIQYF.

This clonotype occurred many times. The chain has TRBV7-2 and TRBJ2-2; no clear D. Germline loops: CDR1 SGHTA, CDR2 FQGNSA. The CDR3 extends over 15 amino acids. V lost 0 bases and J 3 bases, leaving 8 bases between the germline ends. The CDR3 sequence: CASSLAGSYTGELFF. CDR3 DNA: TGTGCCAGCAGCTTAGCGGGGTCTTACACCGGGGAGCTGTTTTTT.

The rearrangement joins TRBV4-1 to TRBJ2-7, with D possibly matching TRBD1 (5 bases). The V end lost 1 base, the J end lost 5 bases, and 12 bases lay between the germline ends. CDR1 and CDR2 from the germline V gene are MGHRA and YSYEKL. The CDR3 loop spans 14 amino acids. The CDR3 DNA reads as TGCGCCAGCAGCCAAGCTTGGGGCACGGACGAGCAGTACTTC. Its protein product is CASSQAWGTDEQYF.

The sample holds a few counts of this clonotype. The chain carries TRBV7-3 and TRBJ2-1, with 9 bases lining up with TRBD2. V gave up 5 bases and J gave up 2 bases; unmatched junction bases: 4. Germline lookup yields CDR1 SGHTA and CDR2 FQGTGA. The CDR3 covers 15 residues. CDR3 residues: CASSASGGPYNEQFF. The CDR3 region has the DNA TGTGCCAGCAGCGCCAGCGGGGGGCCCTACAATGAGCAGTTCTTC.

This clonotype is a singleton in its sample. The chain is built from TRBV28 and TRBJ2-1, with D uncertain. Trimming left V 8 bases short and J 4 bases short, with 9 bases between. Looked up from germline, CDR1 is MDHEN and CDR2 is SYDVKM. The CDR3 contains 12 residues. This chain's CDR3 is CASGYSYNEQFF. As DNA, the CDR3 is TGTGCCAGCGGGTACTCTTACAATGAGCAGTTCTTC. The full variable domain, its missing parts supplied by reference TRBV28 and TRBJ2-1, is DVKVTQSSRYLVKRTGEKVFLECVQDMDHENMFWYRQDPGLGLRLIYFSYDVKMKEKGDIPEGYSVSREKKERFSLILESASTNQTSMYLCASGYSYNEQFFGPGTRLTVL.

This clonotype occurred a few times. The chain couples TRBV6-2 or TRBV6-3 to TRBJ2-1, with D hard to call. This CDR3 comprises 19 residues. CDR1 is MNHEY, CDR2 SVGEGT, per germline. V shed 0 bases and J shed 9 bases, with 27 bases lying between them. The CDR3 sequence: CASSYSFLGLKRRFGEQFF. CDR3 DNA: TGTGCCAGCAGTTACTCGTTCCTAGGGCTAAAAAGAAGATTTGGTGAGCAGTTCTTC.

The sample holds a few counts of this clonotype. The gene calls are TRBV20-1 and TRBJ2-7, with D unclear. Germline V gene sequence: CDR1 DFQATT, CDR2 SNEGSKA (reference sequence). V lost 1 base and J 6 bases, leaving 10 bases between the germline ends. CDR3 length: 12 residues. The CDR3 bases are TGCAGTGCTAGAGGGCCGAGAGGCGAGCAGTACTTC. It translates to CSARGPRGEQYF.

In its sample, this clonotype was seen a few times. The CDR3 loop is CAIRAAQAGDTQYF. DNA for the CDR3: TGTGCCATCAGAGCGGCTCAGGCGGGAGATACGCAGTATTTT. The V and J genes are TRBV10-3 and TRBJ2-3, with D possibly TRBD2 on 5 matching bases. The V gene's germline CDR1 is ENHRY and CDR2 SYGVKD. This CDR3 spans 14 amino acids. V lost 6 bases and J lost 5, with 15 bases in between.

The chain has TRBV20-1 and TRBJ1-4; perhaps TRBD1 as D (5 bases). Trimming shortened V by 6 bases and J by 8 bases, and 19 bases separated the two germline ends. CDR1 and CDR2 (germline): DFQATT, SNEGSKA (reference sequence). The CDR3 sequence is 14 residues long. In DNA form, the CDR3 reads TGCAGTGCCGTCGGTCCCGGGACGCCCGAAAAACTGTTTTTT. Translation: CSAVGPGTPEKLFF.

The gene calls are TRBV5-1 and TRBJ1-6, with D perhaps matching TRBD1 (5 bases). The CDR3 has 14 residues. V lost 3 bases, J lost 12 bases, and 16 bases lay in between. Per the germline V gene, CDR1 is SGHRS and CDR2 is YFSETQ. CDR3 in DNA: TGCGCCAGCAGCTCGGACATTACGGTACAACCCCTCCACTTT. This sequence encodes CASSSDITVQPLHF.

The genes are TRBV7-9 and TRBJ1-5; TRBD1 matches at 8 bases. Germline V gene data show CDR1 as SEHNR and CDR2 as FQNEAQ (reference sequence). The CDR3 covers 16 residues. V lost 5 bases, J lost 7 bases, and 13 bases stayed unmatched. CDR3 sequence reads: CASSPHPAGGRQPQHF. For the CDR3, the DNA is TGTGCCAGCAGCCCCCATCCCGCAGGGGGCAGGCAGCCCCAGCATTTT.

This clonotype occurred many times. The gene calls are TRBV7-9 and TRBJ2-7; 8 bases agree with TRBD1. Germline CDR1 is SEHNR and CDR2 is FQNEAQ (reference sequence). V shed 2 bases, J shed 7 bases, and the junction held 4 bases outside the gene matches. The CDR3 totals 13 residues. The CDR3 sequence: CASSLSTGGEQYF. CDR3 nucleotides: TGTGCCAGCAGCTTATCTACAGGGGGTGAGCAGTACTTC.

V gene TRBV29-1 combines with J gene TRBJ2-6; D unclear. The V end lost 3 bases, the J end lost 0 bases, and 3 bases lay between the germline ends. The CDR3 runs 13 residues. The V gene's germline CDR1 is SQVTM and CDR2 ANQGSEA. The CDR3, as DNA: TGCAGCGTTGAGGCCTCTGGGGCCAACGTCCTGACTTTC. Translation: CSVEASGANVLTF.

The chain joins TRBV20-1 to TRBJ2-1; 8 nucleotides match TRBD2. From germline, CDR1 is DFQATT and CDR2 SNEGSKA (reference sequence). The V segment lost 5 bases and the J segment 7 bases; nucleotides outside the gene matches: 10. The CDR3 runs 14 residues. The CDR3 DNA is TGCAGTGCTCGGGGGGGGGGCTCGGTTAATGAGCAGTTCTTC. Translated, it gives CSARGGGSVNEQFF.

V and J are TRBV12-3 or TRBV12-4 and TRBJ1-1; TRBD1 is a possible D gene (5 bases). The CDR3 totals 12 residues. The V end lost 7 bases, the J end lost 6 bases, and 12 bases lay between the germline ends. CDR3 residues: CASMGGSPEAFF. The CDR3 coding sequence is TGTGCCAGCATGGGGGGAAGTCCTGAAGCTTTCTTT.

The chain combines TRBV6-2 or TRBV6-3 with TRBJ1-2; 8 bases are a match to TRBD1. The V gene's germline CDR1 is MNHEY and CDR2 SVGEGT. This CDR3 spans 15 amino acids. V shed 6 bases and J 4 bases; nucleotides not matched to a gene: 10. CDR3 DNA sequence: TGTGCCAGCAGCCCAGAACGGACAGGGTTCTATGGCTACACCTTC. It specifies CASSPERTGFYGYTF.

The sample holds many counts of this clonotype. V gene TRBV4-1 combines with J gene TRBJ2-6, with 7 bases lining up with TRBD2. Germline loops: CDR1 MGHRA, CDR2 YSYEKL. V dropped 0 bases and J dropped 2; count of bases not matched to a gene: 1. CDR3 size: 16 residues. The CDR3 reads CASSQDRGAGANVLTF. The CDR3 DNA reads TGCGCCAGCAGCCAAGATCGGGGGGCTGGGGCCAACGTCCTGACTTTC.

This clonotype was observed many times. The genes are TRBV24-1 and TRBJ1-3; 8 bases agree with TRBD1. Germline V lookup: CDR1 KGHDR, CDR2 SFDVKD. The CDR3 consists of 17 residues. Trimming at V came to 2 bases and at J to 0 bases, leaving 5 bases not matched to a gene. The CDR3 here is CATSDSRTGISGNTIYF. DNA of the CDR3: TGTGCCACCAGTGATTCACGGACAGGGATCTCTGGAAACACCATATATTTT.

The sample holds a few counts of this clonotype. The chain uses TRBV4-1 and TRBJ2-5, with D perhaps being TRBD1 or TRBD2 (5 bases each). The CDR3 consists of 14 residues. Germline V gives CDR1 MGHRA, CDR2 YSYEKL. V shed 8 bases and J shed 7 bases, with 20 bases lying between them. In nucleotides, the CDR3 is TGCGCCAGCGGATCCACCGGGGCCTCGGGGACCCAGTACTTC. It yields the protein CASGSTGASGTQYF.

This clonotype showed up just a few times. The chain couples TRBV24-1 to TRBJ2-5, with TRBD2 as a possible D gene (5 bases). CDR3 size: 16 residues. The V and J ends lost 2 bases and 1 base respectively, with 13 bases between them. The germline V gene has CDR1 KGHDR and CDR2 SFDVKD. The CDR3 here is CATSDYTAGVQETQYF. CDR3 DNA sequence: TGTGCCACCAGTGATTACACGGCGGGCGTCCAAGAGACCCAGTACTTC.

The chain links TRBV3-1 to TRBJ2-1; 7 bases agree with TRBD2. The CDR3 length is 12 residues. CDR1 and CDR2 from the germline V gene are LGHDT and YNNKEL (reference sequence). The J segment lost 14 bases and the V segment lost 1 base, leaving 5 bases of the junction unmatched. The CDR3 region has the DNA TGTGCCAGCAGCCAAGGAACTAGCGTGGAGTTCTTC. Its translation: CASSQGTSVEFF.

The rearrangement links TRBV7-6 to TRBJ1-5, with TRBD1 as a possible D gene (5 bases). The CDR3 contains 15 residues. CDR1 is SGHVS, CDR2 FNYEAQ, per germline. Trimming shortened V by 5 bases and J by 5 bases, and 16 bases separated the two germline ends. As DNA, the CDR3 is TGTGCCAGCAGCCCGTTGGGGGAGATCGATCAGCCCCAGCATTTT. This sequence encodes CASSPLGEIDQPQHF.

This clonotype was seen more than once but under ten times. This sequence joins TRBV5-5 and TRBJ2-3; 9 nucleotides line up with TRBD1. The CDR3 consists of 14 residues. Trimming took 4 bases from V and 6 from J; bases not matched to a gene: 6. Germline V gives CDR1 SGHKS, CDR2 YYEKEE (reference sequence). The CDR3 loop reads CASSVGQGMDTQYF. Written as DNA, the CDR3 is TGTGCCAGCAGCGTCGGACAGGGGATGGATACGCAGTATTTT.

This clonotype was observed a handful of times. The CDR3 nucleotides are TGCAGTGCTCCCTCAACAGATACGCAGTATTTT. Residues: CSAPSTDTQYF. The chain is built from TRBV20-1 and TRBJ2-3; D remains unclear. The CDR3 is 11 residues long. Trimming took 5 bases from V and 3 from J, leaving 6 bases between them. The germline gives CDR1 DFQATT, CDR2 SNEGSKA (reference sequence).

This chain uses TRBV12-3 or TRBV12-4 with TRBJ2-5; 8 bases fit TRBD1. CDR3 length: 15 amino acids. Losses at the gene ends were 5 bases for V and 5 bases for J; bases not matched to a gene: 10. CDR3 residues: CASSPQGAKVETQYF. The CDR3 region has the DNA TGTGCCAGCAGTCCCCAGGGGGCGAAGGTTGAGACCCAGTACTTC.